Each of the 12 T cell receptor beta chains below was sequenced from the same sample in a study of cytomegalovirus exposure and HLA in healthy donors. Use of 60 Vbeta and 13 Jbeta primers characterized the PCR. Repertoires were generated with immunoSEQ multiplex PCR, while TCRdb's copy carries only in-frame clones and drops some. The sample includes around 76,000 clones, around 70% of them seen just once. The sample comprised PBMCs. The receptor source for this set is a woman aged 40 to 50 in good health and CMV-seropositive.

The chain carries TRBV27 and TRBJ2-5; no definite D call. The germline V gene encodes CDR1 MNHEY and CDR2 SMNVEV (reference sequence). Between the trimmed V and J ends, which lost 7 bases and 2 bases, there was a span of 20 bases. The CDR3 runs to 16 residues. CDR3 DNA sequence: TGTGCCAGCACCCCCTGGGCGTCGGAAATTCAAGAGACCCAGTACTTC. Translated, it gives CASTPWASEIQETQYF.

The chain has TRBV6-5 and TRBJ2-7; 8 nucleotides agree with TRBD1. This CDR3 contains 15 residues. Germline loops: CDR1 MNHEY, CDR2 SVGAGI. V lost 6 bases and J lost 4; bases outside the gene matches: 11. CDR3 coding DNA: TGTGCCAGCAGCAGGGACAGGCATAAGGGTTACGAGCAGTACTTC. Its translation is CASSRDRHKGYEQYF.

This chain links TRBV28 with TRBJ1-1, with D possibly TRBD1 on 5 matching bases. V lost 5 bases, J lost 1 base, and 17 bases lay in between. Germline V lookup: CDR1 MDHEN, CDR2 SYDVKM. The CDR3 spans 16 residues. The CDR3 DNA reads TGTGCCAGCAGTCAAAGATGTGGGAGGGGGAACACTGAAGCTTTCTTT. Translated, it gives CASSQRCGRGNTEAFF.

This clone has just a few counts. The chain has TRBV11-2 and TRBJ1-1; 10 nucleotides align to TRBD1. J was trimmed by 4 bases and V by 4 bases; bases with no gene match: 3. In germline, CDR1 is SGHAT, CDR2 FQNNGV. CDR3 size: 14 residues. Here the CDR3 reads CASSSGTGATEAFF. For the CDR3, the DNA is TGTGCCAGCAGCTCCGGGACAGGGGCCACTGAAGCTTTCTTT.

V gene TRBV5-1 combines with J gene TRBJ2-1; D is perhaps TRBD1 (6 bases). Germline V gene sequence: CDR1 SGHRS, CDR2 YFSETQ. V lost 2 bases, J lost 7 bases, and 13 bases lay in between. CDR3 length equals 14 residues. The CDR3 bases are TGCGCCAGCAGCTTTTGGGGGCCCCGTAATGAGCAGTTCTTC. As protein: CASSFWGPRNEQFF.

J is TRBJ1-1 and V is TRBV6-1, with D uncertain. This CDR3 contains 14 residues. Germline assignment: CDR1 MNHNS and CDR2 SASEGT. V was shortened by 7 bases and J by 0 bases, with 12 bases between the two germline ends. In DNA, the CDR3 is TGTGCCAGCACCGAGCTGGGCATGAACACTGAAGCTTTCTTT. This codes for CASTELGMNTEAFF.

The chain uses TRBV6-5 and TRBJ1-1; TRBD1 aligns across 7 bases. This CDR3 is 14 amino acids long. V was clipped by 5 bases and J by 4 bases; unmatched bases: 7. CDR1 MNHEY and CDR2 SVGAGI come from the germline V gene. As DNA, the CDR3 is TGTGCCAGCAGTCTCTCGACAGGGACCACTGAAGCTTTCTTT. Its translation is CASSLSTGTTEAFF.

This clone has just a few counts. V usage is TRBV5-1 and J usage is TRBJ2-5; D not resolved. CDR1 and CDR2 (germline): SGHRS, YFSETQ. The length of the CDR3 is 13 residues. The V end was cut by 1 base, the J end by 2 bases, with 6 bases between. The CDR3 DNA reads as TGCGCCAGCAGCTTGTTCACTCAAGAGACCCAGTACTTC. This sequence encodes CASSLFTQETQYF.

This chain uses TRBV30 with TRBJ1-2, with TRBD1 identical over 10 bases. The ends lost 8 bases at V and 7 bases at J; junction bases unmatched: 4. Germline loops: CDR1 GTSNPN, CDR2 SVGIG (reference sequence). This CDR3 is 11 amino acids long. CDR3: CALDRGAGYTF. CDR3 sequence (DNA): TGTGCCCTGGACAGGGGGGCTGGCTACACCTTC.

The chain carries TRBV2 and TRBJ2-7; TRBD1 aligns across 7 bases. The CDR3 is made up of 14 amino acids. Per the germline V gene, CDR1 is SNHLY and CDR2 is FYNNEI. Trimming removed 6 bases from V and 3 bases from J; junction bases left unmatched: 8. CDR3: CASSQTGVNYEQYF. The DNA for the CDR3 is TGTGCCAGCAGCCAAACAGGGGTCAACTACGAGCAGTACTTC. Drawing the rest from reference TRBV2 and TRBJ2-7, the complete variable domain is EPEVTQTPSHQVTQMGQEVILRCVPISNHLYFYWYRQILGQKVEFLVSFYNNEISEKSEIFDDQFSVERPDGSNFTLKIRSTKLEDSAMYFCASSQTGVNYEQYFGPGTRLTVT.

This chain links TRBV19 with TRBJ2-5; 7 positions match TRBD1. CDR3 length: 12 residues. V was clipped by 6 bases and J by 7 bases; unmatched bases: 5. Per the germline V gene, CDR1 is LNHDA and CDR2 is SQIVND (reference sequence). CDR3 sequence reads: CASSTGDGTQYF. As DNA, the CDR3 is TGTGCCAGTAGCACAGGGGATGGGACCCAGTACTTC. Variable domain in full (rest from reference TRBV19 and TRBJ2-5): DGGITQSPKYLFRKEGQNVTLSCEQNLNHDAMYWYRQDPGQGLRLIYYSQIVNDFQKGDIAEGYSVSREKKESFPLTVTSAQKNPTAFYLCASSTGDGTQYFGPGTRLLVL.

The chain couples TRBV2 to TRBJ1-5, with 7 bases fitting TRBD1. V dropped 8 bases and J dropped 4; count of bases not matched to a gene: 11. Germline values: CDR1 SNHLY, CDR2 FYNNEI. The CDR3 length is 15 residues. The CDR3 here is CASCIETGANQPQHF. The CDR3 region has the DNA TGTGCCAGCTGTATCGAAACAGGGGCAAATCAGCCCCAGCATTTT.